These T cell receptor beta chains were read from a single sample in a study of T cell changes during pregnancy in multiple sclerosis. The table came from immunoSEQ multiplex PCR; TCRdb's copy has only in-frame clones and leaves some out. The sample yields over 50,000 clones, approximately 92% seen once. The input for sequencing was CD4+ T cells from peripheral blood mononuclear cells, taken after pregnancy. The receptors come from a female donor with multiple sclerosis, enrolled in a pregnancy study. Each CDR3 is given with its conserved first and last residue. The order of the fields is clone size, D gene, J gene, V gene, CDR3 protein, CDR3 DNA. The D gene is left open where the match is weak. Size is omitted from some rows. Given values are once, few, many or a class for expanded clones.

clone size: .
D gene: .
J gene: TRBJ2-3
V gene: TRBV7-9
CDR3 protein: CASSLVGLGQDTQYF
CDR3 DNA: TGTGCCAGCAGCTTGGTTGGTCTCGGACAGGATACGCAGTATTTT

clone size: .
D gene: TRBD1
J gene: TRBJ2-3
V gene: TRBV7-2
CDR3 protein: CASSSIGTGTDTQYF
CDR3 DNA: TGTGCCAGCAGCTCGATTGGGACAGGCACAGATACGCAGTATTTT

clone size: .
D gene: TRBD1
J gene: TRBJ2-7
V gene: TRBV10-3
CDR3 protein: CAINPGQGRVEQYF
CDR3 DNA: TGTGCCATCAATCCGGGACAGGGCCGGGTCGAGCAGTACTTC

clone size: .
D gene: TRBD2
J gene: TRBJ2-2
V gene: TRBV5-1
CDR3 protein: CASSLNSGRTGELFF
CDR3 DNA: TGCGCCAGCAGCTTAAATAGCGGGAGGACCGGGGAGCTGTTTTTT

clone size: .
D gene: TRBD2
J gene: TRBJ2-3
V gene: TRBV2
CDR3 protein: CASGGPGLAVQQYF
CDR3 DNA: TGTGCCAGCGGGGGACCGGGACTAGCGGTGCAGCAGTATTTT

clone size: .
D gene: .
J gene: TRBJ1-6
V gene: TRBV4-3
CDR3 protein: CASSQDYPTMGSYNSPLHF
CDR3 DNA: TGCGCCAGCAGCCAAGATTACCCGACAATGGGCTCCTATAATTCACCCCTCCACTTT

clone size: .
D gene: TRBD2
J gene: TRBJ2-2
V gene: TRBV15
CDR3 protein: CATSRDSGTSDRGELFF
CDR3 DNA: TGTGCCACCAGCAGAGATAGTGGGACTAGCGATCGTGGGGAGCTGTTTTTT

clone size: .
D gene: .
J gene: TRBJ1-1
V gene: TRBV4-3
CDR3 protein: CASSQESRVTEAFF
CDR3 DNA: TGCGCCAGCAGCCAAGAATCCAGGGTCACTGAAGCTTTCTTT

clone size: .
D gene: .
J gene: TRBJ1-5
V gene: TRBV5-5
CDR3 protein: CASSLIEGVNQPQHF
CDR3 DNA: TGTGCCAGCAGCTTGATCGAGGGCGTTAATCAGCCCCAGCATTTT

clone size: .
D gene: .
J gene: TRBJ1-2
V gene: TRBV4-2
CDR3 protein: CASSQDKGFGYTF
CDR3 DNA: TGTGCCAGCAGCCAAGATAAGGGGTTTGGCTACACCTTC

clone size: .
D gene: TRBD2
J gene: TRBJ2-7
V gene: TRBV5-1
CDR3 protein: CASQVGLAGAEQYF
CDR3 DNA: TGCGCCAGCCAGGTGGGACTAGCGGGAGCCGAGCAGTACTTC

clone size: .
D gene: TRBD1
J gene: TRBJ1-5
V gene: TRBV18
CDR3 protein: CASSGQAGQPQHF
CDR3 DNA: TGTGCCAGCTCGGGACAGGCTGGTCAGCCCCAGCATTTT

clone size: .
D gene: TRBD2
J gene: TRBJ2-5
V gene: TRBV28
CDR3 protein: CATIAGGPMETQYF
CDR3 DNA: TGTGCCACGATAGCGGGAGGGCCGATGGAGACCCAGTACTTC

clone size: once
D gene: .
J gene: TRBJ1-5
V gene: TRBV28
CDR3 protein: CATLQGFQPQHF
CDR3 DNA: TGTGCCACCCTACAGGGTTTTCAGCCCCAGCATTTT